The T cell receptor beta chain described here comes from a study of blood T cell repertoires in COVID-19. At the level of the study: Donors in the United States, Italy and Spain gave samples during acute or convalescent COVID-19. Nucleic acid was either cDNA or gDNA, and it came from T cells, B-cell-depleted T cells, or PBMCs.

Some clones are missing from TCRdb's copy, which holds only in-frame ones; the method was immunoSEQ multiplex PCR. This table holds hundreds of thousands of clones, roughly 85% found once. Germline CDR1 reads SGHTA; CDR2 reads FQGNSA. The CDR3 covers 15 residues. Trimming cost V 5 bases and J 3 bases, with 14 bases left between them. Among Cohort 3 donors, those recovered had two negative PCRs, clearance, or symptom resolution. The sequencing sample was made of PBMCs or T cells enriched from blood (not recorded which). The chain has TRBV7-2 and TRBJ2-1, with D possibly TRBD1 on 6 matching bases. This receptor was taken from a woman aged 35 to 49 who had recovered from COVID-19. CDR3: CASSTQTGIYNEQFF. CDR3 nucleotide sequence: TGTGCCAGCAGCACGCAGACAGGAATCTACAATGAGCAGTTCTTC.